The 30 T cell receptor beta chains below all came from one sample that was sequenced in a study of radiotherapy plus CTLA-4 blockade in lung cancer. The assay was immunoSEQ multiplex PCR, and TCRdb's table has in-frame clones only and misses some. This sample carries tens of thousands of clones, 70% to 80% of them seen once, and the ten largest clones take 12% to 15%. The sequencing used peripheral blood, collected from a patient treated with radiotherapy plus ipilimumab. These receptors originate from a human donor with non-small cell lung cancer that progressed on radiotherapy plus ipilimumab.

V usage is TRBV5-1 and J usage is TRBJ1-2; 11 nucleotides agree with TRBD1. After removal of 3 bases from V and 8 bases from J, the junction contained 6 bases not matched to a gene. The CDR3 length is 14 residues. Germline CDR1 SGHRS, CDR2 YFSETQ. The CDR3 protein is CASSSDRGLRGYTF. DNA for the CDR3: TGCGCCAGCAGCTCGGACAGGGGGCTACGGGGCTACACCTTC.

This chain joins TRBV5-1 and TRBJ2-7; 9 bases are shared with TRBD2. The J segment lost 2 bases and the V segment lost 0 bases, leaving 6 bases of the junction unmatched. The V gene's germline CDR1 is SGHRS and CDR2 YFSETQ. This CDR3 is 16 amino acids long. The CDR3 DNA reads TGCGCCAGCAGCTTGGAGAGTATAGCGGGGGCCTACGAGCAGTACTTC. Its translation: CASSLESIAGAYEQYF.

The chain couples TRBV5-5 to TRBJ2-7, with TRBD1 identical over 7 bases. Trimming took 4 bases from V and 1 from J; bases not matched to a gene: 8. Germline CDR1 is SGHKS and CDR2 is YYEKEE (reference sequence). The length of the CDR3 is 15 residues. The CDR3: CASSQRGQDSYEQYF. CDR3 in DNA: TGTGCCAGCAGCCAGAGGGGGCAGGATTCCTACGAGCAGTACTTC.

J is TRBJ1-1 and V is TRBV5-6; D ambiguous. The V gene's germline CDR1 is SGHDT and CDR2 YYEEEE. V gave up 3 bases and J gave up 5 bases, with 14 bases separating them. The CDR3 sequence is 14 residues long. The CDR3 sequence is CASSSLQGKTEAFF. The DNA of the CDR3 is TGTGCCAGCAGCTCCCTTCAAGGGAAGACTGAAGCTTTCTTT.

The chain has TRBV28 and TRBJ2-1; D may be TRBD1 or TRBD2 (5 bases each). Trimming took 4 bases from V and 4 from J, leaving 14 bases between them. The CDR3 runs to 15 residues. Germline V gene data show CDR1 as MDHEN and CDR2 as SYDVKM. DNA of the CDR3: TGTGCCAGCAGTTCCCCTTCGGGACCTTACAATGAGCAGTTCTTC. Protein product: CASSSPSGPYNEQFF.

V usage is TRBV15 and J usage is TRBJ2-1, with D uncertain. The CDR3 sequence is 12 residues long. Germline CDR1 is LNHNV and CDR2 is YYDKDF (reference sequence). V lost 4 bases and J lost 6, with 7 bases in between. The CDR3 DNA reads TGTGCCACCAGCACGGGCTCCAATGAGCAGTTCTTC. As protein: CATSTGSNEQFF.

The chain carries TRBV5-8 and TRBJ1-1; D is perhaps TRBD1 (6 bases). This CDR3 contains 11 residues. Germline values: CDR1 SGHTS, CDR2 YDEGEE. Trimming stripped 5 bases from V and 10 bases from J, with 12 bases between. Here the CDR3 reads CASRGDTRAFF. The CDR3 region has the DNA TGTGCCAGCAGGGGGGACACTCGAGCTTTCTTT.

The chain uses TRBV5-1 and TRBJ1-1; unclear D gene. The germline V and J ends were trimmed by 5 bases and 1 base, with 6 bases remaining between them. The CDR3 sequence is 12 residues long. CDR1 SGHRS and CDR2 YFSETQ come from the germline V gene. CDR3 nucleotide sequence: TGCGCCAGCAGTCGATCGAACACTGAAGCTTTCTTT. Translation gives CASSRSNTEAFF.

V is TRBV19 and J is TRBJ2-7; 7 bases match TRBD1. Germline lookup yields CDR1 LNHDA and CDR2 SQIVND (reference sequence). With V trimmed by 4 bases and J by 1 base, 19 bases remained unmatched. The CDR3 is 19 amino acids. In DNA form, the CDR3 reads TGTGCCAGTAGTAAGTACAGGGGCTTAGGCGGGCCACCTTCCTACGAGCAGTACTTC. Protein sequence: CASSKYRGLGGPPSYEQYF.

The V call is TRBV28, the J call TRBJ1-5; 7 nucleotides match TRBD1. V lost 6 bases and J lost 3; bases outside the gene matches: 11. The CDR3 has 16 amino acids. From germline, CDR1 is MDHEN and CDR2 SYDVKM. The CDR3 here is CASRFGGGQSNQPQHF. DNA for the CDR3: TGTGCCAGCAGATTTGGGGGGGGACAGTCCAATCAGCCCCAGCATTTT.

V gene TRBV9 combines with J gene TRBJ2-1; 7 bases are a match to TRBD2. Germline V gene sequence: CDR1 SGDLS, CDR2 YYNGEE. With V trimmed by 3 bases and J by 0 bases, 3 bases remained unmatched. The CDR3 is 15 amino acids. Here the CDR3 DNA reads TGTGCCAGCAGCGGAGCTAGCGGCTCCTACAATGAGCAGTTCTTC. The encoded protein is CASSGASGSYNEQFF.

CDR3 sequence (DNA): TGTGCCAGCAGTTTAGACGTTGCTGAAGCTTTCTTT. Protein product: CASSLDVAEAFF. This chain links TRBV28 with TRBJ1-1; no reliable D call. CDR3 length: 12 amino acids. Looked up from germline, CDR1 is MDHEN and CDR2 is SYDVKM. The ends were cut back, 2 bases at V and 6 bases at J, with 7 bases in the middle.

The gene calls are TRBV5-6 and TRBJ1-1; no definite D call. Germline V gene sequence: CDR1 SGHDT, CDR2 YYEEEE. CDR3 length equals 15 residues. The V end lost 1 base, the J end lost 5 bases, and 15 bases lay between the germline ends. The CDR3 nucleotides are TGTGCCAGCAGCTTGAGGATCGGGCAATTGACTGAAGCTTTCTTT. This gives the protein CASSLRIGQLTEAFF.

The V call is TRBV7-2, the J call TRBJ2-7, with a weak D call TRBD1 (5 bases). This CDR3 spans 14 amino acids. The germline gives CDR1 SGHTA, CDR2 FQGNSA. V lost 3 bases, J lost 2 bases, and 11 bases lay in between. In DNA form, the CDR3 reads TGTGCCAGCAGCTTTCCAGGGCGAACCTACGAGCAGTACTTC. Amino acid sequence: CASSFPGRTYEQYF. Full variable domain (outside the CDR3, taken from reference TRBV7-2 and TRBJ2-7): GAGVSQSPSNKVTEKGKDVELRCDPISGHTALYWYRQSLGQGLEFLIYFQGNSAPDKSGLPSDRFSAERTGGSVSTLTIQRTQQEDSAVYLCASSFPGRTYEQYFGPGTRLTVT.

The V and J genes are TRBV9 and TRBJ1-4, with D maybe TRBD1 (5 bases). CDR3 length: 15 amino acids. Germline V lookup: CDR1 SGDLS, CDR2 YYNGEE. Trimming cost V 4 bases and J 6 bases, with 16 bases left between them. In nucleotides, the CDR3 is TGTGCCAGCAGCACCAGGGCAGCGGGTGATGAAAAACTGTTTTTT. This gives the protein CASSTRAAGDEKLFF.

V usage is TRBV10-3 and J usage is TRBJ1-1; D not certain. CDR1 and CDR2 (germline): ENHRY, SYGVKD. The V gene lost 0 bases and the J gene lost 8 bases, with 4 bases spanning the gap. CDR3 length: 11 residues. The CDR3 DNA is TGTGCCATCAGTGAGTCCAGCGAAGCTTTCTTT. Translation: CAISESSEAFF.

This clone was recorded once. The chain combines TRBV28 with TRBJ1-1; possibly TRBD1 for D (6 bases). V shed 4 bases and J shed 0 bases, with 21 bases lying between them. Germline assignment: CDR1 MDHEN and CDR2 SYDVKM. The CDR3 contains 18 residues. The CDR3 DNA follows: TGTGCCAGCAGTTCCTACTTTCAGGGGCAGGGGCTGAACACTGAAGCTTTCTTT. It specifies CASSSYFQGQGLNTEAFF.

The V call is TRBV27, the J call TRBJ2-1, with a tentative D call TRBD2 (6 bases). The germline V gene has CDR1 MNHEY and CDR2 SMNVEV (reference sequence). The CDR3 loop spans 16 amino acids. V lost 5 bases and J lost 8, with 22 bases in between. Written as DNA, the CDR3 is TGTGCCAGCAGTCCTATCGGGAGCCGTGGGGTCTATGAGCAGTTCTTC. It translates to CASSPIGSRGVYEQFF.

J is TRBJ1-1 and V is TRBV27, with 9 bases that match TRBD1. Germline assignment: CDR1 MNHEY and CDR2 SMNVEV (reference sequence). Trimming at V came to 5 bases and at J to 0 bases, leaving 10 bases not matched to a gene. This CDR3 region has 17 residues. CDR3 sequence reads: CASSPTGGWDMNTEAFF. DNA of the CDR3: TGTGCCAGCAGTCCTACAGGGGGCTGGGATATGAACACTGAAGCTTTCTTT.

The chain is built from TRBV7-9 and TRBJ1-2; tentative D call: TRBD1 (5 bases). Germline values: CDR1 SEHNR, CDR2 FQNEAQ (reference sequence). There are 14 residues in the CDR3. V shed 4 bases and J shed 11 bases, with 20 bases lying between them. This CDR3 reads CASSSDTQGSGYTF. CDR3 in DNA: TGTGCCAGCAGCTCTGACACTCAGGGATCGGGTTACACCTTC.

This sequence joins TRBV7-3 and TRBJ1-1; perhaps TRBD1 as D (5 bases). V was shortened by 5 bases and J by 3 bases, with 10 bases between the two germline ends. Germline V gives CDR1 SGHTA, CDR2 FQGTGA. This CDR3 region has 13 residues. The DNA of the CDR3 is TGTGCCAGCAGCGTTCGGGGGGACACTGAAGCTTTCTTT. Amino acid sequence: CASSVRGDTEAFF.

The gene calls are TRBV4-2 and TRBJ2-7, with 11 positions matching TRBD2. With 4 bases clipped from V and 5 bases from J, the junction kept 4 bases outside the gene matches. The germline V gene has CDR1 LGHNA and CDR2 YNFKEQ. The CDR3 has 14 residues. The CDR3 is CASSPAGLADEQYF. The CDR3 DNA is TGTGCCAGCAGCCCTGCGGGACTAGCGGACGAGCAGTACTTC.

J is TRBJ2-5 and V is TRBV19, with TRBD1 as a possible D gene (5 bases). Germline V gene sequence: CDR1 LNHDA, CDR2 SQIVND (reference sequence). Trimming stripped 5 bases from V and 5 bases from J, with 18 bases between. The CDR3 covers 15 residues. CDR3 residues: CASSPELGRQETQYF. DNA of the CDR3: TGTGCCAGTAGTCCCGAACTGGGGCGGCAGGAGACCCAGTACTTC.

The chain carries TRBV7-8 and TRBJ1-1; possible D gene TRBD1, 5 bases. V was cut by 3 bases and J by 4 bases, with 15 bases left in between. CDR1 SGHVS and CDR2 FQNEAQ come from the germline V gene. The CDR3 totals 15 residues. The CDR3 protein is CASSLRIGGVTEAFF. The CDR3 bases are TGTGCCAGCAGCTTGCGGATTGGGGGGGTCACTGAAGCTTTCTTT.

This clone was recorded only once. This chain links TRBV27 with TRBJ2-3, with D unresolved. The CDR3 spans 14 residues. Germline assignment: CDR1 MNHEY and CDR2 SMNVEV (reference sequence). Trimming took off 7 bases at V and 0 bases at J, with 11 bases between the two ends. The CDR3 is CASTRGSSTDTQYF. CDR3 bases: TGTGCCAGCACTCGTGGATCTAGCACAGATACGCAGTATTTT.

The V call is TRBV27, the J call TRBJ1-5, with 9 nucleotides matching TRBD1. CDR1 and CDR2 from the germline V gene are MNHEY and SMNVEV (reference sequence). This CDR3 is built from 18 residues. V gave up 5 bases and J gave up 1 base; unmatched junction bases: 12. This CDR3 reads CASSPFGDRAGSNQPQHF. CDR3 DNA: TGTGCCAGCAGTCCCTTCGGGGACAGGGCCGGGAGCAATCAGCCCCAGCATTTT.

V is TRBV7-6 and J is TRBJ2-3; the match to TRBD2 covers 11 bases. Germline-derived CDR1 and CDR2 are SGHVS and FNYEAQ. This CDR3 has 17 amino acids. Trimming removed 1 base from V and 5 bases from J; junction bases left unmatched: 8. CDR3 loop: CASSLVLAGAAEDTQYF. The CDR3 nucleotides read TGTGCCAGCAGCTTAGTACTAGCGGGGGCTGCCGAAGATACGCAGTATTTT.

V usage is TRBV5-6 and J usage is TRBJ1-4; D gene uncertain. Between the trimmed V and J ends, which lost 3 bases and 8 bases, there was a span of 11 bases. The germline V gene has CDR1 SGHDT and CDR2 YYEEEE. This CDR3 comprises 13 residues. The CDR3 bases are TGTGCCAGCAGCTCGTGGATGGGAGAAAAACTGTTTTTT. This translates into CASSSWMGEKLFF.

The CDR3 spells CASSLEGTSELTSTDTQYF. The DNA of the CDR3 is TGTGCCAGCAGCTTAGAAGGGACTAGCGAATTAACTAGCACAGATACGCAGTATTTT. The J gene is TRBJ2-3, the V gene TRBV7-8; TRBD2 matches 10 bases. V lost 1 base, J lost 0 bases, and 10 bases stayed unmatched. Germline CDR1 and CDR2: SGHVS and FQNEAQ. This CDR3 comprises 19 residues.

The V gene is TRBV5-4, the J gene TRBJ2-1, with 11 positions matching TRBD2. V shed 4 bases, J shed 6 bases, and the junction held 6 bases outside the gene matches. The CDR3 has 15 amino acids. Germline CDR1 and CDR2: SGHNT and YYREEE (reference sequence). The CDR3 DNA follows: TGTGCCAGCAGCCGGCTAGCGGGAGGAAGCAATGAGCAGTTCTTC. Translating it yields CASSRLAGGSNEQFF.